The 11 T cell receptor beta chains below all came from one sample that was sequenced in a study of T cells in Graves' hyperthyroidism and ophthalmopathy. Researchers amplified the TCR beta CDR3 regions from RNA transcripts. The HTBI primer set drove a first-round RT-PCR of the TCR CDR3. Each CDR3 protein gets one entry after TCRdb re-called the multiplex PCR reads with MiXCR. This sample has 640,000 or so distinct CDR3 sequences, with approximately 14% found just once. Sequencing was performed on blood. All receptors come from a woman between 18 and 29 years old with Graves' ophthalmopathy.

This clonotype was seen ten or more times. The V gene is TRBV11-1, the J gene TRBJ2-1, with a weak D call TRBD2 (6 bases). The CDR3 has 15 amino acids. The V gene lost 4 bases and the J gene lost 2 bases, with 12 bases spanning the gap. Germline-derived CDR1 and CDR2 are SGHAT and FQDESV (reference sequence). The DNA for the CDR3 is TGTGCCAGCAGCTGGCGGGGCAGCGCCTACAATGAGCAGTTCTTC. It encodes CASSWRGSAYNEQFF.

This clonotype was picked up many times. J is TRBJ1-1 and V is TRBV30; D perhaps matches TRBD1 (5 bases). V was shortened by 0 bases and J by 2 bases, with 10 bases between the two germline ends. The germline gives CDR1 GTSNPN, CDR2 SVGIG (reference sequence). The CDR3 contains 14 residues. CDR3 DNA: TGTGCCTGGAGTGTGCCAGGGTCAAACACTGAAGCTTTCTTT. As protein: CAWSVPGSNTEAFF.

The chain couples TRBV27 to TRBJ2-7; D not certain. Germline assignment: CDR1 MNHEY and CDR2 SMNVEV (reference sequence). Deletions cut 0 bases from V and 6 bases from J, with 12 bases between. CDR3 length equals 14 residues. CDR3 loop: CASSLSPDPCEQYF. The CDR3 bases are TGTGCCAGCAGTTTATCCCCAGACCCCTGCGAGCAGTACTTC.

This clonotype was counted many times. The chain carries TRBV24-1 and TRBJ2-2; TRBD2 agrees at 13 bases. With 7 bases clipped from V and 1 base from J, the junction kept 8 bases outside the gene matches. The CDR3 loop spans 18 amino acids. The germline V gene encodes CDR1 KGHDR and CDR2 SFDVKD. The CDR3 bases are TGTGCCACCAGGGGATCAGGACTAGCGGGAGAGAACACCGGGGAGCTGTTTTTT. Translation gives CATRGSGLAGENTGELFF.

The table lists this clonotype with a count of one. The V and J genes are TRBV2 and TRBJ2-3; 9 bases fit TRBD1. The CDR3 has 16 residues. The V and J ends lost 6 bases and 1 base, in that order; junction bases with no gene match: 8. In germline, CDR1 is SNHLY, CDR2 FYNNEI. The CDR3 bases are TGTGCCAGCAGGGGAGGACAGGGGACCCGCACAGATACGCAGTATTTT. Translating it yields CASRGGQGTRTDTQYF. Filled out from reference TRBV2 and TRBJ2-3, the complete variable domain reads EPEVTQTPSHQVTQMGQEVILRCVPISNHLYFYWYRQILGQKVEFLVSFYNNEISEKSEIFDDQFSVERPDGSNFTLKIRSTKLEDSAMYFCASRGGQGTRTDTQYFGPGTRLTVL.

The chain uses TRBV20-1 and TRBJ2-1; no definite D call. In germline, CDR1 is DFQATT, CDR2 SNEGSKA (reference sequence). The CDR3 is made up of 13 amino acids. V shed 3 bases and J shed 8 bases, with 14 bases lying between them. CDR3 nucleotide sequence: TGCAGTGCTAGCCAAAAGCGTACCGATGAGCAGTTCTTC. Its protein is CSASQKRTDEQFF.

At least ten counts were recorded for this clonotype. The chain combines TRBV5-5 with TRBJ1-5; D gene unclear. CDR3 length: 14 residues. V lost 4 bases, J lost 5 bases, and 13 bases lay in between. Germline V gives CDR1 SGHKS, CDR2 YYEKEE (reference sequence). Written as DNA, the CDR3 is TGTGCCAGCAGCCCCCGTCCCGGCGATCAGCCCCAGCATTTT. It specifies CASSPRPGDQPQHF.

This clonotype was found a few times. CDR3 in DNA: TGTGCCATCCACTCTGACTCCTCCTACAATGAGCAGTTCTTC. This codes for CAIHSDSSYNEQFF. This chain joins TRBV10-3 and TRBJ2-1; D unresolved. V gave up 8 bases and J gave up 0 bases, with 11 bases separating them. This CDR3 comprises 14 residues. Germline CDR1 ENHRY, CDR2 SYGVKD.

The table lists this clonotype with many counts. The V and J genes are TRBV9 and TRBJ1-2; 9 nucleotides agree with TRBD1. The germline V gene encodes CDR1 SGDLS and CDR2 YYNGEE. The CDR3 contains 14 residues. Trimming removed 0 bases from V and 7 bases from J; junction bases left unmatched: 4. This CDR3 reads CASSVAGTGFGYTF. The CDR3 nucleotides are TGTGCCAGCAGCGTAGCCGGGACAGGGTTTGGCTACACCTTC.

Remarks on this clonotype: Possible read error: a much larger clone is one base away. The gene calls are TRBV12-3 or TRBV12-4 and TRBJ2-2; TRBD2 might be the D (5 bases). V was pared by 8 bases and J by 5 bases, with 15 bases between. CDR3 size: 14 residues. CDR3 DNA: TGTGCCAGCCTCGGACTGGGGAGAACCGGGGAGCTGTTTTTT. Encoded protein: CASLGLGRTGELFF.

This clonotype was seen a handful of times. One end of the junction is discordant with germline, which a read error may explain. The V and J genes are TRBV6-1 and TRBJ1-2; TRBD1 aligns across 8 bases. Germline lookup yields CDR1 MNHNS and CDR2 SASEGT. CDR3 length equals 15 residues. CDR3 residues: CAGSYVGTGPYGYTF. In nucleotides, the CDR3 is TGTGCCGGCAGTTATGTCGGGACAGGACCCTATGGCTACACCTTC.